Below, 32 T cell receptor beta chains from the same sample are listed, as sequenced in a study of T cells in localized non-small cell lung cancer. This table comes from immunoSEQ multiplex PCR, and its TCRdb copy is limited to in-frame clones, with some not included. The sample comprises 1,200 to 1,500 clones, about 22% of which are singletons, and 22% rests with the top ten. Sequenced material: lung tumor tissue, taken before any cancer treatment. Source of these receptors: a female donor aged 60 or older with stage II squamous cell lung carcinoma.

This clone appeared a few times. One end of the junction varies from germline; a read error may be responsible. The genes are TRBV11-3 and TRBJ2-7; TRBD2 is a possible D gene (6 bases). Germline-derived CDR1 and CDR2 are SGHNT and YENEEA. This CDR3 is built from 15 residues. The CDR3 sequence: CASSLEAGGAYEQYF. In nucleotides, the CDR3 is TGTGCCAGCAGTTTAGAAGCCGGAGGGGCCTACGAGCAGTACTTC.

The CDR3 DNA sequence: TGTGCCAGCAAAAATTGGGCAGGGGGGAGAACTGAAGCTTTCTTT. It translates to CASKNWAGGRTEAFF. The V and J genes are TRBV28 and TRBJ1-1, with TRBD1 matching over 7 bases. V was clipped by 7 bases and J by 5 bases; unmatched bases: 13. Germline CDR1 MDHEN, CDR2 SYDVKM. This CDR3 has 15 residues.

This chain joins TRBV18 and TRBJ2-2; D is undetermined. The CDR3 has 16 residues. V was pared by 6 bases and J by 0 bases, with 14 bases between. Germline values: CDR1 KGHSH, CDR2 LQKENI. DNA for the CDR3: TGTGCCAGCTCTCCTAGGGCGGCTGCGAACACCGGGGAGCTGTTTTTT. Amino acids: CASSPRAAANTGELFF.

This clone was recorded many times. The J gene is TRBJ1-1, the V gene TRBV11-3; no definite D call. There are 16 residues in the CDR3. In germline, CDR1 is SGHNT, CDR2 YENEEA. V was clipped by 5 bases and J by 3 bases, with 19 bases between them. The CDR3 spells CASSQVSALRDTEAFF. For the CDR3, the DNA is TGTGCCAGCAGCCAAGTATCGGCATTACGAGACACTGAAGCTTTCTTT.

The V and J genes are TRBV19 and TRBJ2-3; perhaps TRBD2 as D (6 bases). The CDR3 length is 14 residues. Germline CDR1 is LNHDA and CDR2 is SQIVND (reference sequence). V dropped 2 bases and J dropped 4 bases, with 10 bases sitting between them. This chain's CDR3 is CASSITGDPDTQYF. CDR3 nucleotide sequence: TGTGCCAGTAGTATAACGGGAGACCCAGATACGCAGTATTTT.

This clone rates as large. The junction does not match germline at one end; this may be a read error. Additional DNA sequences in this sample encode the identical CDR3. The chain recombines TRBV9 with TRBJ1-6; D is perhaps TRBD1 (6 bases). The CDR3 totals 14 residues. CDR1 is SGDLS and CDR2 is YYNGEE in the germline V gene. This chain's CDR3 is CASSGGGDNSPLHF. Here the CDR3 DNA reads TGTGCCAGCAGCGGAGGGGGGGATAACTCACCCCTCCACTTT.

This clone has only a few counts. CDR3 residues: CSVERTEESYGYTF. The CDR3 DNA follows: TGCAGCGTTGAACGGACCGAGGAAAGCTATGGCTACACCTTC. The chain is built from TRBV29-1 and TRBJ1-2; D is uncertain. Germline CDR1 and CDR2: SQVTM and ANQGSEA. V lost 2 bases and J 4 bases, leaving 14 bases between the germline ends. The CDR3 extends over 14 amino acids.

The table lists this clone with many counts. This sequence joins TRBV7-4 and TRBJ1-6; D gene unclear. V dropped 3 bases and J dropped 7 bases, with 7 bases sitting between them. In germline, CDR1 is SGHVT, CDR2 SQSDAQ. CDR3 length: 13 residues. The CDR3 coding sequence is TGTGCCAGCAGCTTTTCCCGAAATTCACCCCTCCACTTT. Its translation: CASSFSRNSPLHF.

In this sample, this clone is large (0.1 to 1%). The chain carries TRBV29-1 and TRBJ2-7, with 8 bases that match TRBD1. The V gene's germline CDR1 is SQVTM and CDR2 ANQGSEA. The V and J ends lost 3 bases and 6 bases, in that order; junction bases with no gene match: 10. The CDR3 loop spans 14 amino acids. The CDR3 coding sequence is TGCAGCGTTGACCAGGGGGCGAAAGTGTCCGAGCAGTACTTC. It yields the protein CSVDQGAKVSEQYF.

This clone was observed a handful of times. The chain couples TRBV1 to TRBJ1-3. TRBV1 is labeled a pseudogene. The CDR3 covers 16 residues. The chain's CDR3 is CASSQEGTRSGNTIYF. Here the CDR3 DNA reads TGCGCCAGCAGCCAAGAGGGAACCCGCTCTGGAAACACCATATATTTT.

The chain has TRBV6-8 and TRBJ2-1; D is unresolved. CDR3 length: 12 residues. Germline assignment: CDR1 MNHGY and CDR2 SAAAGT. V lost 4 bases, J lost 6 bases, and 7 bases lay in between. CDR3 amino acids: CASSSFRNEQFF. As DNA, the CDR3 is TGTGCCAGCAGTTCCTTTCGCAATGAGCAGTTCTTC.

This clone is medium-sized within its sample. This chain joins TRBV6-8 and TRBJ2-3; D may be TRBD2 (5 bases). Germline-derived CDR1 and CDR2 are MNHGY and SAAAGT. CDR3 length: 16 residues. With 4 bases removed from V and 1 base from J, the gap between germline ends came to 15 bases. The CDR3 is CASSLRAERGTDTQYF. In DNA, the CDR3 is TGTGCCAGCAGTTTGAGGGCGGAAAGGGGCACAGATACGCAGTATTTT.

The V gene is TRBV6-8, the J gene TRBJ2-7, with D possibly TRBD1 on 6 matching bases. This CDR3 is 13 amino acids long. Trimming stripped 5 bases from V and 2 bases from J, with 10 bases between. The germline V gene has CDR1 MNHGY and CDR2 SAAAGT. The CDR3 sequence: CASSVTGTYEQYV. The CDR3 DNA reads as TGTGCCAGCAGTGTGACAGGTACCTACGAGCAGTACGTC.

On this clone: The sample contains more than one DNA sequence encoding this CDR3. The chain combines TRBV11-3 with TRBJ1-5; D might be TRBD1 (6 bases). The CDR3 is 15 amino acids. Germline-derived CDR1 and CDR2 are SGHNT and YENEEA. The V end lost 5 bases, the J end lost 0 bases, and 11 bases lay between the germline ends. CDR3 sequence: CASSLQGYSNQPQHF. The CDR3 coding sequence is TGTGCCAGCAGCCTACAGGGTTATAGCAATCAGCCCCAGCATTTT.

CDR3 in amino acids: CASSMSGNYEQYF. DNA of the CDR3: TGTGCCAGTAGTATGTCGGGGAACTACGAGCAGTACTTC. The chain employs TRBV19 and TRBJ2-7; D is perhaps TRBD2 (5 bases). This CDR3 has 13 amino acids. CDR1 and CDR2 (germline): LNHDA, SQIVND (reference sequence). Deletions cut 3 bases from V and 3 bases from J, with 9 bases between.

This clone is judged hyperexpanded. V is TRBV19 and J is TRBJ1-5; 7 bases are a match to TRBD1. CDR1 is LNHDA, CDR2 SQIVND, per germline (reference sequence). The CDR3 covers 12 residues. J was trimmed by 9 bases and V by 4 bases; bases with no gene match: 3. The CDR3 DNA follows: TGTGCCAGTAGTACCGACAGGGCGCCCCAGCATTTT. This translates into CASSTDRAPQHF.

V gene TRBV19 combines with J gene TRBJ1-5; D is ambiguous. Trimming shortened V by 3 bases and J by 2 bases, and 11 bases separated the two germline ends. This CDR3 contains 15 residues. CDR1 and CDR2 (germline): LNHDA, SQIVND (reference sequence). The CDR3 nucleotides read TGTGCCAGTAGTATCGTGGCCTTGGGCAATCAGCCCCAGCATTTT. This encodes CASSIVALGNQPQHF.

This clone is medium-sized. The rearrangement links TRBV9 to TRBJ2-3, with D hard to call. CDR3 length: 13 amino acids. The V end was cut by 2 bases, the J end by 1 base, with 5 bases between. The germline V gene encodes CDR1 SGDLS and CDR2 YYNGEE. The CDR3 spells CASSVLGTDTQYF. The CDR3 nucleotides are TGTGCCAGCAGCGTTCTAGGCACAGATACGCAGTATTTT.

By its share, this clone is medium-sized. CDR3 sequence reads: CASSLTDRGETQYF. The DNA for the CDR3 is TGTGCCAGCAGCCTCACGGACAGGGGGGAGACCCAGTACTTC. The chain uses TRBV11-3 and TRBJ2-5, with 10 bases lining up with TRBD1. This CDR3 is 14 amino acids long. V trimming: 5 bases; J trimming: 5 bases; junction bases outside the gene matches: 5. The V gene's germline CDR1 is SGHNT and CDR2 YENEEA.

The J gene is TRBJ2-6, the V gene TRBV6-8, with 8 nucleotides matching TRBD1. The length of the CDR3 is 18 residues. The V and J ends lost 4 bases and 1 base, in that order; junction bases with no gene match: 9. Germline loops: CDR1 MNHGY, CDR2 SAAAGT. DNA for the CDR3: TGTGCCAGCAGTTTCTGGACAGGGTGGACTTCTGGGGCCAACGTCCTGACTTTC. This translates into CASSFWTGWTSGANVLTF.

This clone showed up just a few times. The chain joins TRBV11-3 to TRBJ2-2; D is unresolved. Germline values: CDR1 SGHNT, CDR2 YENEEA. The CDR3 covers 15 residues. V was clipped by 3 bases and J by 4 bases, with 12 bases between them. The CDR3 DNA reads as TGTGCCAGCAGCTTGGAGACCCTCCCCACCGGGGAGCTGTTTTTT. This translates into CASSLETLPTGELFF.

This clone was found a few times. The genes are TRBV5-1 and TRBJ1-1; 7 bases map to TRBD1. The V segment lost 0 bases and the J segment 4 bases; nucleotides outside the gene matches: 12. The CDR3 contains 17 residues. Germline V gives CDR1 SGHRS, CDR2 YFSETQ. The CDR3 DNA reads as TGCGCCAGCAGCTTGGGCACCGTAGGGGGCTATGGCACTGAAGCTTTCTTT. This sequence encodes CASSLGTVGGYGTEAFF.

V gene TRBV6-8 combines with J gene TRBJ2-7, with TRBD2 identical over 8 bases. Germline CDR1 MNHGY, CDR2 SAAAGT. This CDR3 has 16 amino acids. The J segment lost 6 bases and the V segment lost 5 bases, leaving 15 bases of the junction unmatched. The CDR3 coding sequence is TGTGCCAGCAGTCCCCCGGGGGGGGGCGTTTCAGGCGAGCAGTACTTC. Protein sequence: CASSPPGGGVSGEQYF.

This chain connects TRBV9 to TRBJ2-5, with no clear D. CDR1 is SGDLS, CDR2 YYNGEE, per germline. Trimming took off 3 bases at V and 5 bases at J, with 11 bases between the two ends. This CDR3 comprises 13 residues. The CDR3 loop is CASSGTTSETQYF. The CDR3 DNA sequence: TGTGCCAGCAGCGGGACCACTTCGGAGACCCAGTACTTC. The full variable domain, rest sourced from reference TRBV9 and TRBJ2-5, is DSGVTQTPKHLITATGQRVTLRCSPRSGDLSVYWYQQSLDQGLQFLIQYYNGEERAKGNILERFSAQQFPDLHSELNLSSLELGDSALYFCASSGTTSETQYFGPGTRLLVL.

The rearrangement joins TRBV29-1 to TRBJ2-1; the D gene could be TRBD1 or TRBD2 (6 bases each). From germline, CDR1 is SQVTM and CDR2 ANQGSEA. V gave up 1 base and J gave up 4 bases, with 11 bases separating them. This CDR3 has 14 residues. The CDR3 DNA follows: TGCAGCGTTGAAGGCGGGGACATATACAATGAGCAGTTCTTC. Its protein is CSVEGGDIYNEQFF.

This clone was observed a handful of times. This chain links TRBV6-8 with TRBJ2-7, with a tentative D call TRBD1 (5 bases). The germline V gene has CDR1 MNHGY and CDR2 SAAAGT. V lost 6 bases and J 2 bases, leaving 11 bases between the germline ends. The CDR3 consists of 13 residues. The CDR3 is CASSPRQPYEQYV. The CDR3 coding sequence is TGTGCCAGCAGCCCCAGACAGCCCTACGAGCAGTACGTC.

This clone is judged medium-sized (0.01 to 0.1%). The J gene is TRBJ2-1, the V gene TRBV11-3; TRBD2 aligns across 10 bases. Germline V gene data show CDR1 as SGHNT and CDR2 as YENEEA. This CDR3 region has 15 residues. V lost 1 base, J lost 8 bases, and 5 bases stayed unmatched. DNA for the CDR3: TGTGCCAGCAGCTTAGGGGCTAGCGGGGGTGATGAGCAGTTCTTC. This gives the protein CASSLGASGGDEQFF.

The rearrangement links TRBV12-5 to TRBJ1-3; D call uncertain. CDR1 is LGHNT and CDR2 is FRNRAP in the germline V gene. This CDR3 contains 14 residues. Trimming stripped 2 bases from V and 2 bases from J, with 7 bases between. The CDR3 sequence: CASGLLGTGNTIYF. CDR3 coding DNA: TGTGCTAGTGGTTTGTTGGGGACTGGAAACACCATATATTTT. Looking up the rest from reference TRBV12-5 and TRBJ1-3 gives the full variable domain: DARVTQTPRHKVTEMGQEVTMRCQPILGHNTVFWYRQTMMQGLELLAYFRNRAPLDDSGMPKDRFSAEMPDATLATLKIQPSEPRDSAVYFCASGLLGTGNTIYFGEGSWLTVV.

The chain uses TRBV18 and TRBJ2-7; TRBD1 or TRBD2 may be the D gene (5 bases each). The CDR3 length is 17 residues. Germline V lookup: CDR1 KGHSH, CDR2 LQKENI. With 3 bases removed from V and 6 bases from J, the gap between germline ends came to 24 bases. CDR3 loop: CASSPPLNAGSRAEQYF. For the CDR3, the DNA is TGTGCCAGCTCACCTCCTCTTAATGCAGGGAGCCGGGCCGAGCAGTACTTC.

The CDR3 spells CASSVSGGSGYTF. The CDR3 nucleotides read TGTGCCAGCAGCGTATCAGGGGGGTCTGGCTACACCTTC. V gene TRBV9 combines with J gene TRBJ1-2, with TRBD1 identical over 7 bases. Looked up from germline, CDR1 is SGDLS and CDR2 is YYNGEE. The CDR3 runs to 13 residues. V gave up 1 base and J gave up 7 bases; unmatched junction bases: 4.

This clone showed up just once. The V call is TRBV19, the J call TRBJ2-5; no definite D call. Trimming pared 0 bases from V and 1 base from J, leaving 15 bases between. Germline assignment: CDR1 LNHDA and CDR2 SQIVND (reference sequence). This CDR3 contains 17 residues. This CDR3 is CASSIDLLASLQETQYF. The CDR3 DNA follows: TGTGCCAGTAGTATAGATCTATTAGCCAGCCTCCAAGAGACCCAGTACTTC.

This clone is labeled medium-sized. This sequence joins TRBV9 and TRBJ1-1; TRBD1 might be the D (5 bases). The ends were cut back, 5 bases at V and 4 bases at J, with 12 bases in the middle. The CDR3 runs to 13 residues. The germline CDR1 and CDR2 sequences are SGDLS and YYNGEE. The CDR3 protein is CASRSTESTEAFF. DNA of the CDR3: TGTGCCAGCAGATCGACAGAGAGCACTGAAGCTTTCTTT.